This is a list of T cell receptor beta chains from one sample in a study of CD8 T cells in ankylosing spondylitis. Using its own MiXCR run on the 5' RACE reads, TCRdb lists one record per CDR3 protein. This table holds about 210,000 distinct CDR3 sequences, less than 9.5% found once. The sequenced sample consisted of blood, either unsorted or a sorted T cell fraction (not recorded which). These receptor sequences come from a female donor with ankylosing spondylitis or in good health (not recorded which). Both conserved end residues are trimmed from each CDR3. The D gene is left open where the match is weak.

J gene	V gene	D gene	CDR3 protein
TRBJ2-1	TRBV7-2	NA	ASSLLVGSSYNEQF
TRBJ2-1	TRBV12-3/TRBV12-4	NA	ASRALEWATGNNEQF
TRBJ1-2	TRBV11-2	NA	ASSLDSQGYGYT
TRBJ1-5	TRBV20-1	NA	SARGQFQPQH
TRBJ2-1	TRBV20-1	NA	SAILVGKYNEQF
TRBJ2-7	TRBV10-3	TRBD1	ATQDRFPYEQY
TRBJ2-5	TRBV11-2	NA	ASSLGTHPAQETQY
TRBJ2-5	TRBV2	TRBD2	ASRHSTSGRAPQY
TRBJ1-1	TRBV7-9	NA	ASSFVMNTEAF
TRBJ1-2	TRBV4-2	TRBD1	ASSSRTGNYGYT
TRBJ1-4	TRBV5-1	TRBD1	ASSLVKGAGAPQKLF
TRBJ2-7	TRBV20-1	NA	SALTGMGIYEQY
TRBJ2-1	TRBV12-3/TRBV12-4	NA	ASLGLGVSNEQF
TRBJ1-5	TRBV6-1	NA	ASSIKGGSNQPQH
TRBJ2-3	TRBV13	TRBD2	ASSSVSGRPSTDTQY
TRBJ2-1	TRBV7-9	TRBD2	ASSPRIGLAGGNEQF
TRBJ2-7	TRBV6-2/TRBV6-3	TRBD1	ASRLQGATYEQY
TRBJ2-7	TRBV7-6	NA	ASSLGNRAPVTYEQY
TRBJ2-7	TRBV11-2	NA	ASRAPEGREQY
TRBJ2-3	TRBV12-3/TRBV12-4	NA	ASSLGVLGDTQY
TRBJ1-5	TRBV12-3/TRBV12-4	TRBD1	ASLTGPGQPQH
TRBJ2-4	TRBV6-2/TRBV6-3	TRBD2	ASSRGTSGSMDIQY
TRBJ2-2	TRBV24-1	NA	ATSWGLTGELF
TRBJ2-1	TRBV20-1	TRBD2	SAGQREEVDEQF
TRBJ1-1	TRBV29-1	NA	SVVQGPPEAF
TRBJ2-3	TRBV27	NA	ASSFRLLAGLPDTQY
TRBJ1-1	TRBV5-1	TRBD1	ASRPGQGYLPTEAF
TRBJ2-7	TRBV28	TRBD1	ASLGTVSYEQY
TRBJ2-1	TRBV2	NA	ASSLKGRAIPETNEQF
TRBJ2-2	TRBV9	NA	ASSVDPGDTGELF
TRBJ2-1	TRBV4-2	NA	ASTSGGRRNNEQF
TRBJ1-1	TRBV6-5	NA	ASSYTGLEMNTEAF
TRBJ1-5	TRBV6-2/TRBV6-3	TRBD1	ASSPPTPGQGVGNQPQH
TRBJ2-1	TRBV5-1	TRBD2	ASSLRAGGWDEQF
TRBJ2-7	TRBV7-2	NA	ASSLRGETYEQY
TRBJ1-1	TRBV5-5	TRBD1	ASSLGQGIFEAF